The source of this T cell receptor beta chain is a study of blood T cell repertoires in COVID-19. The wider study: Donors in the United States, Italy and Spain gave samples during acute or convalescent COVID-19. In each case, the material was cDNA or gDNA derived from T cells, B-cell-depleted T cells, or PBMCs.

In the original workflow: Estimated nucleated cell counts came from reference gene primer amplification. Method: immunoSEQ multiplex PCR; TCRdb's copy keeps in-frame clones and lacks some. V and J calls and clone size follow that table, whereas D and trimming were derived from the DNA. The data show 90,000 or so clones, 80% to 90% seen once. With 8 bases removed from V and 1 base from J, the gap between germline ends came to 11 bases. The CDR3 consists of 13 residues. The chain recombines TRBV12-3 or TRBV12-4 with TRBJ1-1; TRBD1 might be the D (6 bases). The TCR comes from a human donor in a cohort sampled during active COVID-19. The material sequenced was peripheral blood. The CDR3 region is CASFGGSNTEAFF. CDR3 nucleotide sequence: TGTGCCAGCTTTGGGGGCTCGAACACTGAAGCTTTCTTT.